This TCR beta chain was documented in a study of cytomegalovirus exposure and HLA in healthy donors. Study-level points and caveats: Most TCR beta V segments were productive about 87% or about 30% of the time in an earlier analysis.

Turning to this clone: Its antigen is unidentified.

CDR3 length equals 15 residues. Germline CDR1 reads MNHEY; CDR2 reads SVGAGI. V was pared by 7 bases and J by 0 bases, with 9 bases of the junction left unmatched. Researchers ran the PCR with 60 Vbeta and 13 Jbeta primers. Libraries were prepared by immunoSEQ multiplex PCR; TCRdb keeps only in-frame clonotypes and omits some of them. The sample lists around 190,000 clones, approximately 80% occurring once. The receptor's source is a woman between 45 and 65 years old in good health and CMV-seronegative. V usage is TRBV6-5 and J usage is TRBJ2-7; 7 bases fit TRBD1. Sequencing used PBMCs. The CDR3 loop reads CASTPTWTGSYEQYF. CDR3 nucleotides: TGTGCCAGCACCCCTACCTGGACAGGCTCCTACGAGCAGTACTTC.